A single TCR beta chain is shown here with its context. Sequencing used immunoSEQ multiplex PCR; TCRdb keeps in-frame clones, though not all of them. Of about 190,000 clones in the sample, approximately 84% were seen once. Germline V gene sequence: CDR1 SGHKS, CDR2 YYEKEE (reference sequence). CDR3 length: 16 residues. V lost 0 bases to trimming and J lost 10 bases; unmatched junction nucleotides: 7. This sample was included in a study of blood T cell repertoires in COVID-19. The V and J genes are TRBV5-5 and TRBJ2-1, with 13 bases fitting TRBD2. The sequence was collected from a woman between 65 and 79 years old with active or convalescent COVID-19. Sequencing was done on a sample of peripheral blood. The chain's CDR3 is CASSLAPGLAGREQFF. Written as DNA, the CDR3 is TGTGCCAGCAGCTTGGCGCCGGGACTAGCGGGGAGGGAGCAGTTCTTC.